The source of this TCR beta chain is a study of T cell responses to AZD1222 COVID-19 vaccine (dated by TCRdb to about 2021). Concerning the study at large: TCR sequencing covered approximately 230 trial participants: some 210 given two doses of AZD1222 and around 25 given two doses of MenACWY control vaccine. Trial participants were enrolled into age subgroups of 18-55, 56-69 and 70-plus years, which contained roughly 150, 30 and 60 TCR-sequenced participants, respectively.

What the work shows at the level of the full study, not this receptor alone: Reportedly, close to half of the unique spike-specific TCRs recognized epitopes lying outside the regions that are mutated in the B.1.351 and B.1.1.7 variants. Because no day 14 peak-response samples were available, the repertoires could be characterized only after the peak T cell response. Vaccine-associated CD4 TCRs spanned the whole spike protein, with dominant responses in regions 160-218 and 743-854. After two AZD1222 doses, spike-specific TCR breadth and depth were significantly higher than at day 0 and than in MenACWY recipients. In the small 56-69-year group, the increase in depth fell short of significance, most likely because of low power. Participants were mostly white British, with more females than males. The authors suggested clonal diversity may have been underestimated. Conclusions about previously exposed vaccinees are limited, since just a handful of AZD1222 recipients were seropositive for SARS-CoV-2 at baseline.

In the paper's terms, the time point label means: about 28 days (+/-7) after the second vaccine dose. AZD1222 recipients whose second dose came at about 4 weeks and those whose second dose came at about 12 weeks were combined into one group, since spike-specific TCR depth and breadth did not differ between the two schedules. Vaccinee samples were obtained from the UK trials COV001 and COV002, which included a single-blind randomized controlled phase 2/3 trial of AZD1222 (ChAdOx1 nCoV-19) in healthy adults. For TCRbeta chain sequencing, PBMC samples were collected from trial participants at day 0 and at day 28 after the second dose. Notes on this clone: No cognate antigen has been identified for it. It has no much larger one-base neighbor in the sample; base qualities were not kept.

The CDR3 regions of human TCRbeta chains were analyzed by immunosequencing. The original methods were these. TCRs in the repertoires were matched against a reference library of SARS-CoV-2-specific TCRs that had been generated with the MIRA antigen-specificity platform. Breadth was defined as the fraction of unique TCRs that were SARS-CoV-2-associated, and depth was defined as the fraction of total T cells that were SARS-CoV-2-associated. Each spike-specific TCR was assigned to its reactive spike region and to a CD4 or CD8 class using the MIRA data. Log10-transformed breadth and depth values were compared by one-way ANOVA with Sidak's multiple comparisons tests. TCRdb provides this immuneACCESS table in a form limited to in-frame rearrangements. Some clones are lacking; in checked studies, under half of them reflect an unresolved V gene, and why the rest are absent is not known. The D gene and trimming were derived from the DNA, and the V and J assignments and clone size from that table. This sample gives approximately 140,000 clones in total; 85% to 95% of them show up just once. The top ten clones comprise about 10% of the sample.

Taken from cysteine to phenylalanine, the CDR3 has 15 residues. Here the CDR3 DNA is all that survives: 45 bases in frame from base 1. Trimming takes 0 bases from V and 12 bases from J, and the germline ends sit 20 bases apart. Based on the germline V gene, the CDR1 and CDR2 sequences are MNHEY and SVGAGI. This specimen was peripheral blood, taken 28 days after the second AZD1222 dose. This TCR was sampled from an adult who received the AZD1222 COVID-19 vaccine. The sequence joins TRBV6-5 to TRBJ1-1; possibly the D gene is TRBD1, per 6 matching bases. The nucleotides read TGTGCCAGCAGTTACTCGACGGGCCTCGCAGGGACAACTTTCTTT. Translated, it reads CASSYSTGLAGTTFF.